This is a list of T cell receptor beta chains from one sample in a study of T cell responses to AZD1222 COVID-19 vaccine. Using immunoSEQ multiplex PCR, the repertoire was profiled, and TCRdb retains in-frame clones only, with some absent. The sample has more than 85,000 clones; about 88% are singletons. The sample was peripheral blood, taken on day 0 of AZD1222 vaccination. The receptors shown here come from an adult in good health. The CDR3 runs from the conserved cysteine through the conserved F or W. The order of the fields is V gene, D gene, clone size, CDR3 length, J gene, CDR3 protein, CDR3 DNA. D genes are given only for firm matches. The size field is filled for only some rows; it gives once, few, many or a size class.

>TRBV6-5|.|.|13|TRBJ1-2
CAIKQGGGYGYTF
TGTGCCATAAAACAAGGGGGAGGCTATGGCTACACCTTC
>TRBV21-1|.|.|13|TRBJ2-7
CASSKGHLYEQYF
TGTGCCAGCAGCAAAGGACACCTCTACGAGCAGTACTTC
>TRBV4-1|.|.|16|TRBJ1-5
CASSQLAGGSNQPQHF
TGCGCCAGCAGCCAACTCGCGGGCGGGAGCAATCAGCCCCAGCATTTT
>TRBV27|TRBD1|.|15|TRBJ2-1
CASSLGQGRTNEQFF
TGTGCCAGCAGTCTTGGACAGGGAAGAACTAATGAGCAGTTCTTC
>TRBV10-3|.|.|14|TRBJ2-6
CAIREGAGANVLTF
TGTGCCATCAGGGAGGGGGCTGGGGCCAACGTCCTGACTTTC
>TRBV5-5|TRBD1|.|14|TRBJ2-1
CASSFGTGDNEQFF
TGTGCCAGCAGCTTCGGGACAGGGGACAATGAGCAGTTCTTC
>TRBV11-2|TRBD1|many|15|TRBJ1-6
CASSSLGQNNSPLHF
TGTGCCAGCAGCTCTTTGGGACAGAATAATTCACCCCTCCACTTT
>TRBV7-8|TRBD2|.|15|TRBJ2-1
CASSSGTSGLNEQFF
TGTGCCAGCAGCTCCGGGACTAGCGGGCTGAATGAGCAGTTCTTC
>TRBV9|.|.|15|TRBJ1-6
CASSALGGGNSPLHF
TGTGCCAGCAGCGCCCTCGGAGGGGGAAATTCACCCCTCCACTTT
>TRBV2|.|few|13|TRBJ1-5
CASSQDHGQPQHF
TGTGCCAGCAGTCAAGACCATGGACAGCCCCAGCATTTT
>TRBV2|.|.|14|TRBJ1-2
CASSEAGGVYGYTF
TGTGCCAGCAGTGAAGCAGGAGGGGTCTATGGCTACACCTTC
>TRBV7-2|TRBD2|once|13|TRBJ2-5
CASSYRGEETQYF
TGTGCCAGCTCCTACCGGGGGGAAGAGACCCAGTACTTC
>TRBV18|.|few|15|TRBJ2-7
CASSPLGTSSYEQYF
TGTGCCAGCTCACCTCTTGGGACTTCATCCTACGAGCAGTACTTC
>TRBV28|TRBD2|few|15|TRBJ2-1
CASRASSGGWDEQFF
TGTGCCAGCAGGGCGTCCAGCGGGGGGTGGGATGAGCAGTTCTTC
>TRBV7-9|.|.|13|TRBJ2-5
CASSPRTGETQYF
TGTGCCAGCAGCCCCAGGACTGGGGAGACCCAGTACTTC
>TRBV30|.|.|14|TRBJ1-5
CAWSVSGPGQPQHF
TGTGCCTGGAGTGTTTCCGGCCCCGGCCAGCCCCAGCATTTT
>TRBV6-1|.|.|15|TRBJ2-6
CASSEQNSGANVLTF
TGTGCCAGCAGTGAACAAAACTCTGGGGCCAACGTCCTGACTTTC
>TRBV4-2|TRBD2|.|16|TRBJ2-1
CASSPRSGGAANEQFF
TGTGCCAGCAGCCCTCGGAGCGGGGGGGCTGCCAATGAGCAGTTCTTC
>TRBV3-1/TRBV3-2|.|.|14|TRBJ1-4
CASSHGGTNEKLFF
TGTGCCAGCAGCCACGGGGGGACAAATGAAAAACTGTTTTTT
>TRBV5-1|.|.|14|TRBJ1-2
CASSPNREVDGYTF
TGCGCCAGCAGCCCAAACAGGGAAGTGGATGGCTACACCTTC
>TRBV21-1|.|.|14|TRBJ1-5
CASRGDGGNQPQHF
TGTGCCAGCAGGGGGGATGGGGGCAATCAGCCCCAGCATTTT
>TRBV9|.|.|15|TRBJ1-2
CASSVSLGGLYGYTF
TGTGCCAGCAGCGTCTCCCTTGGCGGGCTCTATGGCTACACCTTC
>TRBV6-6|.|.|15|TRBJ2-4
CASEMRDLAKNIQYF
TGTGCCAGCGAAATGCGGGACTTAGCCAAAAACATTCAGTACTTC
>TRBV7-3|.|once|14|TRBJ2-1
CASSQIPGTNEQFF
TGTGCCAGCAGCCAAATCCCCGGGACCAATGAGCAGTTCTTC
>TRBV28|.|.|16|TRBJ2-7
CASSPSGTASSYEQYF
TGTGCCAGCAGCCCCTCGGGGACCGCGAGCTCCTACGAGCAGTACTTC
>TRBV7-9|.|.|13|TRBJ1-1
CASRPLRSTEAFF
TGTGCCAGCAGGCCCCTTAGGAGCACTGAAGCTTTCTTT
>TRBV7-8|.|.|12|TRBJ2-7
CASSPGAFEQYF
TGTGCCAGCAGCCCAGGGGCATTCGAGCAGTACTTC
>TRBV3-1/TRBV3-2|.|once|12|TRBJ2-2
CASSIGGGELFF
TGTGCCAGCAGTATCGGCGGGGGGGAGCTGTTTTTT
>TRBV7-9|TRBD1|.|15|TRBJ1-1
CASSRRDRGNTEAFF
TGTGCCAGCAGCCGGCGGGACAGGGGAAACACTGAAGCTTTCTTT
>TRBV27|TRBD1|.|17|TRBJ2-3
CASSRGRDRDFGDTQYF
TGTGCCAGCAGTAGGGGACGGGACAGAGACTTTGGAGATACGCAGTATTTT
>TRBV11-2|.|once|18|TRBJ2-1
CASSLDLPQARLYNEQFF
TGTGCCAGCAGCTTAGATCTCCCCCAAGCGCGGCTATACAATGAGCAGTTCTTC
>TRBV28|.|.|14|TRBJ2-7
CASTQTQWVGEQYF
TGTGCCAGCACCCAAACCCAGTGGGTTGGCGAGCAGTACTTC
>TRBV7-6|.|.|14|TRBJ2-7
CASSHRTDGYEQYF
TGTGCCAGCAGCCATCGGACTGACGGCTACGAGCAGTACTTC
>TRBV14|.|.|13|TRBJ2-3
CASSQVGADTQYF
TGTGCCAGCAGCCAAGTGGGGGCAGATACGCAGTATTTT
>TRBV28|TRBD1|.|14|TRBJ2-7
CASIRKDRRYEQYF
TGTGCCAGCATCCGGAAGGACAGGAGATACGAGCAGTACTTC
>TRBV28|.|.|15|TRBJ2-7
CASRTPGPSRDEQYF
TGTGCCAGCAGAACTCCGGGACCCAGTCGGGACGAGCAGTACTTC
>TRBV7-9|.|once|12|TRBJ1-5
CASSLGNQPQHF
TGTGCCAGCAGCTTAGGAAATCAGCCCCAGCATTTT
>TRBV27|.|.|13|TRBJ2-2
CASTLRGSGELFF
TGTGCCAGCACCCTGCGGGGCTCCGGGGAGCTGTTTTTT
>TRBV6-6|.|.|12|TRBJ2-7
CASSYSKGEQYF
TGTGCCAGCAGTTACTCGAAAGGCGAGCAGTACTTC
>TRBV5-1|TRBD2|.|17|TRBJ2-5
CASSPRTSGGNRETQYF
TGCGCCAGCAGCCCACGGACTAGCGGGGGAAATCGAGAGACCCAGTACTTC
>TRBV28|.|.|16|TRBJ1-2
CASTPLKESGDYGYTF
TGTGCCAGCACTCCCCTAAAGGAGTCAGGGGACTATGGCTACACCTTC
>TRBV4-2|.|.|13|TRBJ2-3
CASSQDRTDTQYF
TGTGCCAGCAGCCAAGATCGTACAGATACGCAGTATTTT
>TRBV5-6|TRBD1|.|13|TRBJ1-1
CASSLGQGALAFF
TGTGCCAGCAGCCTGGGACAGGGGGCCTTAGCTTTCTTT
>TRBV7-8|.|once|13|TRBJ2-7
CASSWGWGYEQYF
TGTGCCAGCAGCTGGGGGTGGGGTTACGAGCAGTACTTC
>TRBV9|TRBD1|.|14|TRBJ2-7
CASSLQTGRGEQYF
TGTGCCAGCAGCCTTCAGACAGGGCGTGGTGAGCAGTACTTC
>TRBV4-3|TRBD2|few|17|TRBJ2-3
CASSRGLAGTGADTQYF
TGCGCCAGCAGCCGTGGACTAGCGGGAACGGGAGCAGATACGCAGTATTTT
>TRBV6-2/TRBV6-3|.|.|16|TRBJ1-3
CASSNGPTGSGNTIYF
TGTGCCAGCAGTAACGGGCCGACCGGCTCTGGAAACACCATATATTTT
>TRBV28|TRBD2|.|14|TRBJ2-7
CASSLLAGVYEQYF
TGTGCCAGCAGTTTACTAGCGGGAGTCTACGAGCAGTACTTC
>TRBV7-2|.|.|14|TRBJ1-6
CASSLGPSNSPLHF
TGTGCCAGCAGCCTAGGACCAAGTAATTCACCCCTCCACTTT
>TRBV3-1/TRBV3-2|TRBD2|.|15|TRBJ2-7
CASSQSLAGLYEQYF
TGTGCCAGCAGCCAGTCCCTAGCGGGACTCTACGAGCAGTACTTC
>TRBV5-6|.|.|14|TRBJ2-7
CASSLATDSYEQYF
TGTGCCAGCAGCTTGGCGACCGACTCCTACGAGCAGTACTTC
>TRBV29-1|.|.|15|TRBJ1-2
CSAQTGAEANYGYTF
TGCAGCGCCCAGACAGGAGCAGAGGCCAACTATGGCTACACCTTC
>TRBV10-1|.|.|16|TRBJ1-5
CAISRGRLNSNQPQHF
TGCGCCATCTCCAGAGGCAGGCTCAATAGCAATCAGCCCCAGCATTTT
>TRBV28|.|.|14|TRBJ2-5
CASSSGLVGETQYF
TGTGCCAGCAGTTCAGGGCTCGTTGGTGAGACCCAGTACTTC
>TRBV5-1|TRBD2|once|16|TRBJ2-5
CASSLGGRGGQETQYF
TGCGCCAGCAGCTTGGGCGGTCGGGGGGGGCAAGAGACCCAGTACTTC